This T cell receptor beta chain is drawn from a study of human T cells and chemical hapten exposure. General study results and limits: Since the donors had alopecia, their immune response may not be the same as that of healthy people.

Each CDR3 protein gets one entry after TCRdb re-called the RACE reads with MiXCR. The sample lists 150,000 to 200,000 distinct CDR3 sequences; about a quarter were seen once. Of note for this clonotype: The antigen is undetermined.

This CDR3 is built from 16 residues. The junction had 9 bases not matched to a gene; V was cut back by 0 bases and J by 10 bases. The germline V gene has CDR1 MNHEY and CDR2 SVGEGT. The time point is: patch test 3, about 24 weeks after DPC sensitization. Noted treatment: therapeutic diphenylcyclopropenone sensitization with weekly scalp DPC. The specimen was whole blood, collected in connection with sensitization to the hapten diphenylcyclopropenone (DPC). The sequence derives from a woman aged 18 to 35 with alopecia areata. Some clones in this sample may be carry-over from other donors' samples. The chain is built from TRBV6-2 or TRBV6-3 and TRBJ1-6; TRBD1 matches 7 bases. The CDR3 region is CASSYSSAGTESPLHF. Here the CDR3 DNA reads TGTGCCAGCAGTTACTCGAGTGCCGGGACAGAATCACCCCTCCACTTT.